The source of this T cell receptor beta chain is a study of blood T cells in healthy people across ages. Turning to the study itself: When template switching was applied, about one barcoded beta molecule was captured per two T cells.

Alongside a J-beta primer mix, a sample-barcoded 5' primer served in a second PCR lasting about 7 to 11 cycles. TCRdb analysed the 5' RACE reads with MiXCR anew, one entry per CDR3 protein. The sample shows 1.5 million to 2 million distinct CDR3 sequences, about 31% of them seen only once. The study drew donors from healthy Caucasian individuals in Russia aged roughly 6 to 95. Isolation recovered at least 7 million PBMCs from every sample. The authors extracted at least 5.5 micrograms of total RNA per sample. The sequence came from a woman younger than 45 in good health. The specimen was blood.

CDR3 bases: TGCGCCAGCAGCTTAGGCGAGGGCATTCAGTACTTC. Translation: CASSLGEGIQYF. The J gene is TRBJ2-4, the V gene TRBV5-1; TRBD2 might be the D (5 bases). The germline V gene has CDR1 SGHRS and CDR2 YFSETQ. CDR3 length: 12 amino acids. V lost 2 bases to trimming and J lost 9 bases, with 9 bases between them.